The entry below gives a single T cell receptor beta chain sequence along with its context. This clonotype is medium-sized (0.01 to 0.1%) by its frequency; no count is available. No antigen is known for it. This sample was taken from a study of T cell clusters in autoimmune cytopenias (dated by TCRdb to between 2017 and 2020). Some background on the complete study: Per sample, TRB sequencing gave a median depth of about 50,000 reads and a median of about 2,300 distinct TRB clonotypes. The study was designed to test whether a disease-specific immune repertoire signature usable as a blood-based biomarker is carried by autoimmune cytopenia patients. TRB and IGH repertoires from peripheral blood were sequenced in autoimmune cytopenia patients at active disease and during treatment follow-up, with healthy, CLL and autoimmune hepatitis controls included alongside. Results the study describes overall, beyond this receptor: Healthy donors had almost three times as many exclusive TRB clusters as active autoimmune hepatitis patients, a finding consistent with an autoimmunity-wide signature. GLIPH suggested that primary autoimmune cytopenia patients lacked physiological T cell clusters: 51 clusters were exclusive to healthy donors versus 17 exclusive to patients. In the comparison of secondary cytopenia with CLL, the cluster-lack signature was not observed, apparently because the dominant lymphoma-associated repertoire masked the signature. TRB repertoire shifts, with less even repertoires observed in secondary cytopenia and CLL, were mostly attributed to lymphoma bias rather than autoimmunity. The T cell clusters were defined only in silico, and the functional role of the clusters still needed to be validated experimentally.

TRB rearrangements were amplified by multiplex PCR using a touch-down protocol with TRB-A and TRB-B primer pools mixed in one tube. Illumina adapters and sample indices were added to the amplicons through two consecutive PCR reactions using Phusion HS II polymerase. The amplicons were purified from gel with the NucleoSpin Gel and PCR Clean-up kit, after which the amplicons were quantified by Qubit and checked for quality on an Agilent 2100 Bioanalyzer. Sequencing of the libraries was performed on an Illumina MiSeq with 600-cycle, single-indexed, paired-end runs. The source study handled its data this way. TRB reads were aligned and assembled with MiXCR version 2.1.12 using the default MiXCR reference library. A clone was defined by each unique CDR3 nucleotide sequence, and the analysis included only productive sequences supported by at least two reads. To assess repertoire diversity, an R script computed alpha-parameterized diversity profiles (alpha 0 to 5), which included the Shannon (alpha 1) and Simpson (alpha 2) indices. Combinatorial TRB VJ usage was calculated with the tcR package and was compared between cohorts by principal component analysis performed with ade4. GLIPH clustering of TCRbeta CDR3s was carried out on cohort pairs matched by age and read depth, and cluster frequencies were compared by Wilcoxon test. TCRdb reprocessed the sequencing reads and holds a single record per CDR3 protein sequence, with no DNA. The V and J calls shown here were made by TCRdb, not taken from the authors' results. The record for this sample contains about 530 distinct CDR3 sequences. The ten largest account for under 60% of the sample.

Each sample's TRB amplification started from 200 to 300 ng of peripheral blood genomic DNA, which corresponds to roughly 38,000 genome equivalents. The CDR3 measures 13 amino acids from cysteine to phenylalanine. DNA is not recorded here. According to the germline V gene, CDR1 reads MRHNA and CDR2 reads SNTAGT. The chain is encoded by TRBV6-4 joined to TRBJ1-2; TCRdb returns TRBD1, unconfirmable since there is no DNA. This TCR was sampled from a human donor with an autoimmune cytopenia or autoimmune hepatitis (not recorded which). Sample: peripheral blood. For the CDR3, the sequence is CASRGQGAVGYTF.